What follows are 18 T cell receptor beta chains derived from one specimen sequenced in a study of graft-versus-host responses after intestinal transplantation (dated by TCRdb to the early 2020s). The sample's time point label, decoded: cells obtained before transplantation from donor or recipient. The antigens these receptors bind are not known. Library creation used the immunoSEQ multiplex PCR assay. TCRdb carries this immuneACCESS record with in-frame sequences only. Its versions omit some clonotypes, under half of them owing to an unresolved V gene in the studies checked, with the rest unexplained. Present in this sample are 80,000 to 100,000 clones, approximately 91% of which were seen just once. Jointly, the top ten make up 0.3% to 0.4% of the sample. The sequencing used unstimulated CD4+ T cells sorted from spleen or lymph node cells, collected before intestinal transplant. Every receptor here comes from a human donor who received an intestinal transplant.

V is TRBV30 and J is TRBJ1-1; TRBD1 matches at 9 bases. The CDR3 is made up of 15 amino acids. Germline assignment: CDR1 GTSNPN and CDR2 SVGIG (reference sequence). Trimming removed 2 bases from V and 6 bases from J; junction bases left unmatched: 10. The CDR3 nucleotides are TGTGCCTGGAGTCCTTCCGGGACAGGGCGGGCTGAAGCTTTCTTT. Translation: CAWSPSGTGRAEAFF.

CDR3 amino acids: CASSLGTGRETQYF. CDR3 nucleotide sequence: TGTGCCAGCAGCTTAGGGACAGGGCGGGAGACCCAGTACTTC. The V and J genes are TRBV7-6 and TRBJ2-5; 8 bases are shared with TRBD1. V lost 1 base to trimming and J lost 5 bases; unmatched junction nucleotides: 3. The CDR3 length is 14 residues. The germline gives CDR1 SGHVS, CDR2 FNYEAQ. Drawing the rest from reference TRBV7-6 and TRBJ2-5, the complete variable domain is GAGVSQSPRYKVTKRGQDVALRCDPISGHVSLYWYRQALGQGPEFLTYFNYEAQQDKSGLPNDRFSAERPEGSISTLTIQRTEQRDSAMYRCASSLGTGRETQYFGPGTRLLVL.

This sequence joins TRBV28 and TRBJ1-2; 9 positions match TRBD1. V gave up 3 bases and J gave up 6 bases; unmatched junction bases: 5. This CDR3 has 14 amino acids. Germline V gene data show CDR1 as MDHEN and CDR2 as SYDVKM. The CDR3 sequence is CASSLGDREHGYTF. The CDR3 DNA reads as TGTGCCAGCAGTTTGGGGGACAGGGAACATGGCTACACCTTC.

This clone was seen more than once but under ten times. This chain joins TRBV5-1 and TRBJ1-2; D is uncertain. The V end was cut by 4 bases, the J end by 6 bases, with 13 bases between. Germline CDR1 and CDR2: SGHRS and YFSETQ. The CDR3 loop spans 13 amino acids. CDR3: CASSLDMGDGYTF. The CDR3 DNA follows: TGCGCCAGCAGCCTGGATATGGGAGATGGCTACACCTTC.

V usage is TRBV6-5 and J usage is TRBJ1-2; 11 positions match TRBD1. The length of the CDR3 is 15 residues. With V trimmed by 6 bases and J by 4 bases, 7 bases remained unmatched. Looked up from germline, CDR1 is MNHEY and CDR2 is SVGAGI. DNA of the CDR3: TGTGCCAGCAGCTCCGGGGGGACAGGGGGCTATGGCTACACCTTC. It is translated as CASSSGGTGGYGYTF.

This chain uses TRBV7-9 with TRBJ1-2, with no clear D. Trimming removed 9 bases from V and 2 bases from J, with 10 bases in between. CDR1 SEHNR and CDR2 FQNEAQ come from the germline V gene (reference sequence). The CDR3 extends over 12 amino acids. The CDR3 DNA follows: TGTGCCAGTGCGGGCGGGAACTATGGCTACACCTTC. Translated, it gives CASAGGNYGYTF.

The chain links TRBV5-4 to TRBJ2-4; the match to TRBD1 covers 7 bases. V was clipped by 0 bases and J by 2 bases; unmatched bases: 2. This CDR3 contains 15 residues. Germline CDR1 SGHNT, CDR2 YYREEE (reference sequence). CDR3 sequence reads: CASSLGGGTKNIQYF. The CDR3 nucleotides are TGTGCCAGCAGCTTGGGAGGGGGCACCAAAAACATTCAGTACTTC.

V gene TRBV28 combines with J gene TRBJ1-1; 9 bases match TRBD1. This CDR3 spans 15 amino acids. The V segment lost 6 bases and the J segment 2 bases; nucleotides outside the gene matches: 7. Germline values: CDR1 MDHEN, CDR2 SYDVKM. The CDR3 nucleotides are TGTGCCAGCAGCAAGACAGGGGGATCAAACACTGAAGCTTTCTTT. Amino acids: CASSKTGGSNTEAFF.

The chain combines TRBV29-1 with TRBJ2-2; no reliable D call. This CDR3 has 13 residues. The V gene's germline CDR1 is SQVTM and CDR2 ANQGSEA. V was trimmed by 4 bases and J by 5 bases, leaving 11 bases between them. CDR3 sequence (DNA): TGCAGCGTTGCCCCTGTGAGGACCGGGGAGCTGTTTTTT. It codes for CSVAPVRTGELFF.

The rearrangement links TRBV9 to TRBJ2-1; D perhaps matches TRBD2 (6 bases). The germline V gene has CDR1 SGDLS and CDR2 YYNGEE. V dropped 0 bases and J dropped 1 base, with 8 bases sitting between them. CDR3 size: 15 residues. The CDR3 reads CASSVEGRSYNEQFF. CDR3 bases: TGTGCCAGCAGCGTAGAGGGGAGGTCCTACAATGAGCAGTTCTTC.

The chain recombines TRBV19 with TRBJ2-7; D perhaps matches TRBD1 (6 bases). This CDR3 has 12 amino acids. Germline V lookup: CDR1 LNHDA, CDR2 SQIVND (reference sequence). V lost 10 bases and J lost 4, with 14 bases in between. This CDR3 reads CATRTETYEQYF. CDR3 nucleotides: TGTGCCACCCGGACAGAAACTTACGAGCAGTACTTC.

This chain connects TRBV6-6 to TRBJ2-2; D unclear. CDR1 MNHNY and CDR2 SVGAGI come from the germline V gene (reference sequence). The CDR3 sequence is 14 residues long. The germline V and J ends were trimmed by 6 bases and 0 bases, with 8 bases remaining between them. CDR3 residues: CASSSHTNTGELFF. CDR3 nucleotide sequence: TGTGCCAGCAGCTCCCACACGAACACCGGGGAGCTGTTTTTT.

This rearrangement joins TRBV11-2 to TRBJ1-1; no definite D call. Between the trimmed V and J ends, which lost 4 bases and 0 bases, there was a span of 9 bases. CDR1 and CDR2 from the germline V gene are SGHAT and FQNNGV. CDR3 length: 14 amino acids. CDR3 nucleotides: TGTGCCAGCAGCTGGCAGGTCATGAACACTGAAGCTTTCTTT. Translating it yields CASSWQVMNTEAFF.

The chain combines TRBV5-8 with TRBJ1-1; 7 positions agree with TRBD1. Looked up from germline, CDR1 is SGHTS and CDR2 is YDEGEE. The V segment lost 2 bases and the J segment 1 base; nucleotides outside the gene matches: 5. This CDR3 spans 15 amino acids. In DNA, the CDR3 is TGTGCCAGCAGCTTCCCCGGGACAGCGAACACTGAAGCTTTCTTT. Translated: CASSFPGTANTEAFF.

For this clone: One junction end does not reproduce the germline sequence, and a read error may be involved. CDR3 sequence (DNA): TGTGCCACCAGCAGGGGGCGGACAGGCCAGAAGGACTTC. Translation: CATSRGRTGQKDF. The chain couples TRBV15 to TRBJ2-7; 7 bases match TRBD1. The CDR3 has 13 amino acids. Germline CDR1 and CDR2: LNHNV and YYDKDF (reference sequence). Using reference TRBV15 and TRBJ2-7 for the parts outside the CDR3, the full variable domain is DAMVIQNPRYQVTQFGKPVTLSCSQTLNHNVMYWYQQKSSQAPKLLFHYYDKDFNNEADTPDNFQSRRPNTSFCFLDIRSPGLGDTAMYLCATSRGRTGQKDFGPGTRLTVT.

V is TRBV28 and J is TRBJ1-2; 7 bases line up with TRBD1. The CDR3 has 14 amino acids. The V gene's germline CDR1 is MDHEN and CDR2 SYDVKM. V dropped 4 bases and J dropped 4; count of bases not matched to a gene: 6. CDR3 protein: CASSSPQGLYGYTF. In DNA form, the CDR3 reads TGTGCCAGCAGTTCGCCACAGGGGCTCTATGGCTACACCTTC.

The CDR3 sequence: CASSSGLQAFF. DNA of the CDR3: TGTGCCAGCAGCTCTGGGCTCCAAGCTTTCTTT. The chain joins TRBV7-9 to TRBJ1-1; D gene ambiguous. CDR1 and CDR2 (germline): SEHNR, FQNEAQ (reference sequence). V dropped 4 bases and J dropped 9 bases, with 9 bases sitting between them. This CDR3 contains 11 residues.

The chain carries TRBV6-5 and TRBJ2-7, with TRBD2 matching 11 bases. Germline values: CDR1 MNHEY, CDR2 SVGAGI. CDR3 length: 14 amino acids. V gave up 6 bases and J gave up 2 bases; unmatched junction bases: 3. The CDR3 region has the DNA TGTGCCAGCAGGTTAGCGGGGGGGACCTACGAGCAGTACTTC. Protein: CASRLAGGTYEQYF.